Below, one T cell receptor beta chain is given with its context. The antigen is not known. In TCRdb, the reads were re-called with MiXCR into one record per CDR3 protein. Of about 440,000 distinct CDR3 sequences in the sample, approximately 31% were seen once. This sample was taken from a study of T cell repertoires in cytomegalovirus infection. The overall study: Evidence of both CMV infection and a matching HLA type came from public TCR beta signatures.

Study-wide findings and caveats: Cumulated frequencies of public TCR beta families served to identify carriers of CMV plus the relevant HLA. CMV-specific TCR beta clonotypes restricted by HLA-C were the ones dominating the ex vivo response.

The receptor was isolated from a human donor in good health (CMV status not recorded). Some clones in this sample may be carry-over from other donors' samples. The sample consisted of PBMCs.

The CDR3 DNA follows: TGTGCCAGCAGCTCCTCACTAGCGGGGGGGCGGTACGAGCAGTACTTC. It encodes CASSSSLAGGRYEQYF. This rearrangement joins TRBV7-9 to TRBJ2-7, with 13 bases matching TRBD2. The CDR3 loop spans 16 amino acids. V lost 4 bases to trimming and J lost 4 bases; unmatched junction nucleotides: 7. CDR1 and CDR2 from the germline V gene are SEHNR and FQNEAQ (reference sequence).